This T cell receptor beta chain originates from a study of CD4 T cells in relation to SARS-CoV-2 and coronaviruses. The V end lost 5 bases, the J end lost 13 bases, and 18 bases lay between the germline ends. The CDR3 runs 14 residues. Germline CDR1 reads SGHDN; CDR2 reads FVKESK. Profiling relied on immunoSEQ multiplex PCR, and the TCRdb table lists in-frame clones only, not all of them. The data show about 43,000 clones, over 70% seen once. Notes on this clone: Its antigen is unidentified.

The rearrangement links TRBV14 to TRBJ1-6; a weak D match, TRBD1 (6 bases). The sample consisted of naive CD4+ T cells from PBMCs, cultured in vitro. The sample's subset: naive CD4+ T cells isolated by negative enrichment. This sequence originates from an adult with COVID-19. This CDR3 reads CASSYRTAGSPLHF. Here the CDR3 DNA reads TGTGCCAGCAGCTATCGGACAGCCGGTTCGCCCCTCCACTTT.